A single sample gave rise to the 25 T cell receptor beta chains below, sequenced in a study of blood T cells in healthy people across ages. With a J-beta primer mix and a sample-barcoded 5' primer, a second PCR ran 7 to 11 cycles. MiXCR, run by TCRdb on the 5' RACE reads, gives a single entry per CDR3 protein. The sample yields 1.8 million or so distinct CDR3 sequences, about 39% seen once. Sequencing was done on a sample of blood. The receptors shown here come from a human donor in good health.

This chain joins TRBV19 and TRBJ1-5; tentative D call: TRBD1 (6 bases). Looked up from germline, CDR1 is LNHDA and CDR2 is SQIVND (reference sequence). CDR3 length: 13 residues. Trimming took off 5 bases at V and 6 bases at J, with 11 bases between the two ends. The CDR3 region has the DNA TGTGCCAGTAGTCCGAAGGGGGGTCAGCCCCAGCATTTT. The encoded protein is CASSPKGGQPQHF.

This chain links TRBV6-6 with TRBJ2-4, with no clear D. Germline V gene lookup returns CDR1 MNHNY and CDR2 SVGAGI (reference sequence). There are 17 residues in the CDR3. Trimming took 1 base from V and 2 from J, leaving 15 bases between them. The CDR3 DNA sequence: TGTGCCAGCAGTTACTTTGCCTACACGGTAACCAAAAACATTCAGTACTTC. Amino acids: CASSYFAYTVTKNIQYF.

This chain connects TRBV13 to TRBJ2-7; 7 bases match TRBD2. J lost 3 bases, V lost 1 base, and 12 bases had no gene match. The length of the CDR3 is 17 residues. Germline CDR1 and CDR2: PRHDT and FYEKMQ (reference sequence). The CDR3 is CASSLVLSLSGVYEQYF. Written as DNA, the CDR3 is TGTGCCAGCAGCTTAGTTCTTTCGTTGAGCGGGGTCTACGAGCAGTACTTC.

This clonotype was seen many times. J is TRBJ2-7 and V is TRBV29-1; no clear D. Trimming removed 6 bases at V and 6 bases at J, with 12 bases between. The length of the CDR3 is 11 residues. The germline V gene has CDR1 SQVTM and CDR2 ANQGSEA. In DNA, the CDR3 is TGCAGCGTAGAGAGGACGAGCGAGCAGTACTTC. It codes for CSVERTSEQYF.

This rearrangement joins TRBV29-1 to TRBJ1-2; D is perhaps TRBD1 (5 bases). Trimming stripped 7 bases from V and 4 bases from J, with 22 bases between. There are 15 residues in the CDR3. Germline V gene data show CDR1 as SQVTM and CDR2 as ANQGSEA. CDR3 loop: CSAGGGPVTLYGYTF. CDR3 sequence (DNA): TGCAGCGCCGGGGGGGGACCAGTCACCCTCTATGGCTACACCTTC.

The chain carries TRBV27 and TRBJ2-7, with TRBD2 identical over 7 bases. This CDR3 is built from 14 residues. V lost 6 bases and J lost 7; bases outside the gene matches: 12. The germline CDR1 and CDR2 sequences are MNHEY and SMNVEV (reference sequence). The CDR3 reads CASRGGTTYGEQYF. The CDR3 nucleotides are TGTGCCAGCAGAGGTGGGACTACCTACGGGGAGCAGTACTTC.

The V call is TRBV6-6, the J call TRBJ2-7, with TRBD2 matching 8 bases. CDR1 MNHNY and CDR2 SVGAGI come from the germline V gene (reference sequence). The V segment lost 2 bases and the J segment 5 bases; nucleotides outside the gene matches: 2. The CDR3 contains 13 residues. CDR3 in amino acids: CASSYGLADEQYF. The CDR3 nucleotides are TGTGCCAGCAGTTACGGACTAGCTGACGAGCAGTACTTC.

The V call is TRBV7-2, the J call TRBJ1-2, with 8 bases aligning to TRBD1. CDR3 length equals 16 residues. The germline V gene encodes CDR1 SGHTA and CDR2 FQGNSA. V shed 5 bases, J shed 4 bases, and the junction held 12 bases outside the gene matches. This CDR3 is CASSPAQGAEGYGYTF. The CDR3 nucleotides read TGTGCCAGCAGCCCAGCCCAGGGGGCGGAGGGCTATGGCTACACCTTC.

The V and J genes are TRBV20-1 and TRBJ2-7, with 7 bases matching TRBD2. CDR3 size: 14 residues. After removal of 1 base from V and 7 bases from J, the junction contained 10 bases not matched to a gene. Per the germline V gene, CDR1 is DFQATT and CDR2 is SNEGSKA (reference sequence). Here the CDR3 DNA reads TGCAGTGCTAGAGTATTACTAGCGAGGAATGAGCAGTACTTC. This translates into CSARVLLARNEQYF.

V usage is TRBV7-9 and J usage is TRBJ2-7; perhaps TRBD2 as D (6 bases). Germline CDR1 SEHNR, CDR2 FQNEAQ (reference sequence). Trimming removed 5 bases from V and 0 bases from J, with 11 bases in between. The CDR3 totals 14 residues. Here the CDR3 reads CASSRIGGSYEQYF. Here the CDR3 DNA reads TGTGCCAGCAGCCGCATCGGGGGCTCCTACGAGCAGTACTTC.

The chain joins TRBV7-9 to TRBJ1-1, with 8 bases identical to TRBD1. The CDR3 has 15 residues. The V and J ends lost 3 bases and 5 bases, in that order; junction bases with no gene match: 8. Germline V lookup: CDR1 SEHNR, CDR2 FQNEAQ (reference sequence). CDR3 bases: TGTGCCAGCAGCTTCCAGACAGGGGCGAAGACTGAAGCTTTCTTT. This sequence encodes CASSFQTGAKTEAFF.

This clonotype has just a few counts. The rearrangement joins TRBV5-1 to TRBJ2-3; D call uncertain. With 0 bases removed from V and 4 bases from J, the gap between germline ends came to 12 bases. Germline values: CDR1 SGHRS, CDR2 YFSETQ. The length of the CDR3 is 15 residues. Written as DNA, the CDR3 is TGCGCCAGCAGCTTGGATGGGGTCAGCTCAGATACGCAGTATTTT. This encodes CASSLDGVSSDTQYF.

V gene TRBV12-5 combines with J gene TRBJ1-2; a weak D match, TRBD1 (5 bases). CDR1 LGHNT and CDR2 FRNRAP come from the germline V gene. Trimming stripped 0 bases from V and 1 base from J, with 9 bases between. The CDR3 spans 15 residues. CDR3 sequence (DNA): TGTGCTAGTGGTTTGGTACGGGGGGATAACTATGGCTACACCTTC. Protein sequence: CASGLVRGDNYGYTF.

The chain has TRBV20-1 and TRBJ1-1; 7 bases agree with TRBD1. Germline values: CDR1 DFQATT, CDR2 SNEGSKA (reference sequence). Trimming removed 6 bases from V and 5 bases from J; junction bases left unmatched: 12. The CDR3 sequence is 14 residues long. CDR3 residues: CSALGPGGNTEAFF. CDR3 sequence (DNA): TGCAGTGCCCTGGGGCCAGGGGGAAATACTGAAGCTTTCTTT.

The V gene is TRBV6-6, the J gene TRBJ2-1; a weak D match, TRBD2 (6 bases). Trimming removed 7 bases at V and 11 bases at J, with 12 bases between. The CDR3 has 11 residues. CDR1 MNHNY and CDR2 SVGAGI come from the germline V gene (reference sequence). Here the CDR3 DNA reads TGTGCCAGCACTTATAGCGGAAAGCAGTTCTTC. Protein sequence: CASTYSGKQFF.

This clonotype came up many times. The V call is TRBV28, the J call TRBJ1-3, with D maybe TRBD1 (5 bases). V dropped 6 bases and J dropped 4 bases, with 13 bases sitting between them. The CDR3 contains 14 residues. The germline gives CDR1 MDHEN, CDR2 SYDVKM. CDR3 in amino acids: CASRPAGLGNTIYF. In DNA form, the CDR3 reads TGTGCCAGCAGACCCGCGGGACTGGGAAACACCATATATTTT.

The J gene is TRBJ2-5, the V gene TRBV28, with D perhaps TRBD1 (6 bases). The J call could be wrong; TRBJ2-7 is a better fit for the DNA end. The CDR3 consists of 14 residues. Germline values: CDR1 MDHEN, CDR2 SYDVKM. CDR3 amino acids: CASSTDRIGYEQYF. For the CDR3, the DNA is TGTGCCAGCAGTACTGACAGGATCGGGTACGAGCAGTACTTC.

V is TRBV25-1 and J is TRBJ1-5, with D perhaps matching TRBD1 (5 bases). The germline V gene has CDR1 MGHDK and CDR2 SYGVNS. Trimming shortened V by 0 bases and J by 15 bases, and 15 bases separated the two germline ends. The CDR3 is 13 amino acids. CDR3 sequence: CASSEYGAGKLHF. DNA for the CDR3: TGTGCCAGCAGTGAATACGGGGCAGGGAAATTGCATTTT.

The genes are TRBV27 and TRBJ2-5, with TRBD1 as a possible D gene (5 bases). The last part of the DNA fits TRBJ2-7 better; the J call may be wrong. This CDR3 contains 13 residues. Germline V gives CDR1 MNHEY, CDR2 SMNVEV (reference sequence). The CDR3 region is CASSFSRAREQYF. CDR3 in DNA: TGTGCCAGCAGTTTTTCCAGGGCTCGCGAGCAGTACTTC.

The rearrangement links TRBV7-3 to TRBJ2-1, with 8 nucleotides matching TRBD2. The V gene end was trimmed by 2 bases and the J gene end by 7 bases; junction bases not matched to a gene: 7. The CDR3 has 15 amino acids. Germline assignment: CDR1 SGHTA and CDR2 FQGTGA. The CDR3 protein is CASSLRRGGINEQFF. CDR3 nucleotides: TGTGCCAGCAGCTTACGCCGGGGGGGAATTAATGAGCAGTTCTTC. Together with reference TRBV7-3 and TRBJ2-1, the CDR3 gives the full variable domain: GAGVSQTPSNKVTEKGKYVELRCDPISGHTALYWYRQSLGQGPEFLIYFQGTGAADDSGLPNDRFFAVRPEGSVSTLKIQRTERGDSAVYLCASSLRRGGINEQFFGPGTRLTVL.

V is TRBV6-5 and J is TRBJ1-2; 7 bases are a match to TRBD1. The CDR3 consists of 18 residues. Germline assignment: CDR1 MNHEY and CDR2 SVGAGI. The ends lost 1 base at V and 3 bases at J; junction bases unmatched: 14. The CDR3 protein is CASSYFLTGSQGDYGYTF. The CDR3 DNA is TGTGCCAGCAGTTACTTTTTAACCGGGTCCCAGGGGGACTATGGCTACACCTTC.

The V and J genes are TRBV11-2 and TRBJ1-4; D might be TRBD1 (6 bases). The CDR3 spans 15 residues. With 4 bases removed from V and 7 bases from J, the gap between germline ends came to 16 bases. Germline V lookup: CDR1 SGHAT, CDR2 FQNNGV. This chain's CDR3 is CASSSSTGFFEKLFF. CDR3 coding DNA: TGTGCCAGCAGCTCCTCTACAGGGTTCTTTGAAAAACTGTTTTTT. Looking up the rest from reference TRBV11-2 and TRBJ1-4 gives the full variable domain: EAGVAQSPRYKIIEKRQSVAFWCNPISGHATLYWYQQILGQGPKLLIQFQNNGVVDDSQLPKDRFSAERLKGVDSTLKIQPAKLEDSAVYLCASSSSTGFFEKLFFGSGTQLSVL.

The chain is built from TRBV6-5 and TRBJ2-6; 8 bases are a match to TRBD1. This CDR3 is built from 15 residues. Trimming took 5 bases from V and 13 from J; bases not matched to a gene: 13. Looked up from germline, CDR1 is MNHEY and CDR2 is SVGAGI. The CDR3 region is CASSPWTGSERVLTF. CDR3 DNA sequence: TGTGCCAGCAGTCCCTGGACAGGGTCCGAAAGGGTCCTGACTTTC.

This sequence joins TRBV5-5 and TRBJ1-1; D unresolved. V was cut by 0 bases and J by 9 bases, with 6 bases left in between. CDR3 length equals 11 residues. In germline, CDR1 is SGHKS, CDR2 YYEKEE (reference sequence). CDR3 amino acids: CASSLAIQAFF. The DNA of the CDR3 is TGTGCCAGCAGCTTGGCGATCCAAGCTTTCTTT.

This clonotype was counted a few times. This chain joins TRBV7-2 and TRBJ1-5; D is perhaps TRBD1 (5 bases). CDR3 size: 14 residues. Trimming stripped 5 bases from V and 5 bases from J, with 13 bases between. Germline CDR1 is SGHTA and CDR2 is FQGNSA. The CDR3 loop is CASSPRDRDQPQHF. In DNA, the CDR3 is TGTGCCAGCAGCCCCCGGGACCGAGATCAGCCCCAGCATTTT.